This T cell receptor (beta chain) was observed in a study of cytomegalovirus exposure and HLA in healthy donors. Study background: Sequencing of 150 million to 200 million T cells in an earlier analysis found some 100 million unique TCR beta sequences.

Study-wide results and limits: TCR beta sequences reportedly predicted the HLA-A and HLA-B alleles of most subjects accurately. Rarity held for most TCR sequences, but there were some public TCRs that occurred in many donors.

This CDR3 has 15 amino acids. V was pared by 0 bases and J by 5 bases, with 10 bases between. Germline CDR1 reads MNHEY; CDR2 reads SVGAGI. The primer mix had 60 Vbeta and 13 Jbeta primers. TCRdb's table, derived via immunoSEQ multiplex PCR, lists solely in-frame clones and lacks some. The table has some 90,000 clones, about 70% seen once. Notes on this clone: No antigen is known for it.

The chain has TRBV6-5 and TRBJ2-2; D perhaps matches TRBD1 (5 bases). The sequence was collected from a female donor in good health and CMV-seropositive. Material for sequencing was PBMCs. CDR3 sequence reads: CASSYSPGMTGELFF. CDR3 coding DNA: TGTGCCAGCAGTTACTCCCCAGGGATGACCGGGGAGCTGTTTTTT.